The present T cell receptor (beta chain) was sequenced within a study of cytomegalovirus exposure and HLA in healthy donors. The CDR3 runs to 16 residues. CDR1 LNHNV and CDR2 YYDKDF come from the germline V gene (reference sequence). PCR amplification relied on 60 Vbeta primers (plus 13 Jbeta primers). Using immunoSEQ multiplex PCR, the repertoire was profiled, and TCRdb retains in-frame clones only, with some absent. In the table there are fewer than 200,000 clones, approximately 81% of which are singletons. The V and J genes are TRBV15 and TRBJ2-5; 7 bases are shared with TRBD1. The J call may be in error: the DNA end matches TRBJ2-7 better. Sequenced input: PBMCs. This TCR came from a male donor in good health and CMV-seronegative. For the CDR3, the DNA is TGTGCCACCAGCAGAGACGGGACAGTCACCTCCTACGAGCAGTACTTC. This gives the protein CATSRDGTVTSYEQYF.